This passage covers 28 T cell receptor beta chains from one sample sequenced in a study of identical twins. Each CDR3 protein gets one entry after TCRdb re-called the 5' RACE reads with MiXCR. The repertoire includes hundreds of thousands of distinct CDR3 sequences, 15% to 20% of them detected once, and less than 15% sits in the top ten. These data are also associated with another study on T cells expressing NK-cell markers.

The sample taken for sequencing was PBMCs. The source of these receptors is a woman aged 18-35 years in good health.

This clonotype came up many times. This chain connects TRBV5-1 to TRBJ2-1, with D uncertain. V was clipped by 1 base and J by 5 bases, with 4 bases between them. CDR3 length equals 12 residues. Germline CDR1 and CDR2: SGHRS and YFSETQ. CDR3 in DNA: TGCGCCAGCAGCTTGACTAACAATGAGCAGTTCTTC. It specifies CASSLTNNEQFF.

The gene calls are TRBV20-1 and TRBJ2-1, with 7 bases lining up with TRBD2. Germline V gene data show CDR1 as DFQATT and CDR2 as SNEGSKA (reference sequence). This CDR3 has 14 amino acids. Trimming removed 5 bases from V and 2 bases from J; junction bases left unmatched: 6. The CDR3 spells CSALPSGTYNEQFF. The CDR3 nucleotides read TGCAGTGCTTTGCCAAGCGGGACCTACAATGAGCAGTTCTTC.

The chain has TRBV7-2 and TRBJ2-5; TRBD2 aligns across 7 bases. This CDR3 spans 15 amino acids. The germline V gene encodes CDR1 SGHTA and CDR2 FQGNSA. The V segment lost 3 bases and the J segment 4 bases; nucleotides outside the gene matches: 8. Here the CDR3 DNA reads TGTGCCAGCAGCTTTGCCGGGGGGATTGGAGAGACCCAGTACTTC. The encoded protein is CASSFAGGIGETQYF.

This clonotype was recorded at least ten times. The genes are TRBV3-1 and TRBJ1-5; D is ambiguous. Per germline, CDR1 LGHDT and CDR2 YNNKEL (reference sequence). The CDR3 has 12 residues. Trimming removed 1 base at V and 9 bases at J, with 7 bases between. CDR3 in amino acids: CASSQGAGPQHF. CDR3 coding DNA: TGTGCCAGCAGCCAAGGCGCAGGGCCCCAGCATTTT.

This clonotype was found a few times. The chain joins TRBV20-1 to TRBJ2-5; TRBD1 matches at 7 bases. CDR3 size: 15 residues. Per the germline V gene, CDR1 is DFQATT and CDR2 is SNEGSKA (reference sequence). The V and J ends lost 5 bases and 2 bases, in that order; junction bases with no gene match: 11. The CDR3 DNA is TGCAGTGCTTTACCGTGGACAGGCCGACAAGAGACCCAGTACTTC. Protein sequence: CSALPWTGRQETQYF.

This sequence joins TRBV15 and TRBJ2-3; TRBD2 matches at 8 bases. The CDR3 runs to 14 residues. Germline CDR1 reads LNHNV; CDR2 reads YYDKDF (reference sequence). Trimming cost V 6 bases and J 5 bases; bases outside gene matches: 7. The CDR3 DNA reads TGTGCCACCAGACGGGGGGGCGGTGAAGATACGCAGTATTTT. It codes for CATRRGGGEDTQYF. The full variable domain, with the rest looked up from reference TRBV15 and TRBJ2-3, is DAMVIQNPRYQVTQFGKPVTLSCSQTLNHNVMYWYQQKSSQAPKLLFHYYDKDFNNEADTPDNFQSRRPNTSFCFLDIRSPGLGDTAMYLCATRRGGGEDTQYFGPGTRLTVL.

This clonotype has only a few counts. This sequence joins TRBV12-3 or TRBV12-4 and TRBJ1-1; TRBD1 might be the D (5 bases). The CDR3 consists of 14 residues. The ends were cut back, 7 bases at V and 5 bases at J, with 17 bases in the middle. The DNA of the CDR3 is TGTGCCAGCACCGTGGGACTCTCGGGGACTGAAGCTTTCTTT. Translation gives CASTVGLSGTEAFF.

This chain's CDR3 is CASSARRTSGGTDTQYF. CDR3 DNA sequence: TGTGCCAGCAGTGCCCGCCGGACTAGCGGGGGCACAGATACGCAGTATTTT. The rearrangement joins TRBV25-1 to TRBJ2-3; TRBD2 matches at 12 bases. Germline V gene sequence: CDR1 MGHDK, CDR2 SYGVNS. Trimming cost V 4 bases and J 1 base; bases outside gene matches: 6. The CDR3 sequence is 17 residues long. Supplemented by reference TRBV25-1 and TRBJ2-3, the full variable domain reads EADIYQTPRYLVIGTGKKITLECSQTMGHDKMYWYQQDPGMELHLIHYSYGVNSTEKGDLSSESTVSRIRTEHFPLTLESARPSHTSQYLCASSARRTSGGTDTQYFGPGTRLTVL.

The rearrangement uses TRBV29-1 and TRBJ2-7; D is unclear. V was cut by 0 bases and J by 2 bases, with 2 bases left in between. Germline values: CDR1 SQVTM, CDR2 ANQGSEA. The CDR3 loop spans 11 amino acids. Here the CDR3 reads CSVEETYEQYF. CDR3 sequence (DNA): TGCAGCGTTGAAGAGACCTACGAGCAGTACTTC.

This clonotype occurred a few times. The V call is TRBV20-1, the J call TRBJ2-5; TRBD2 matches 9 bases. V shed 3 bases and J 5 bases; nucleotides not matched to a gene: 10. Germline CDR1 DFQATT, CDR2 SNEGSKA (reference sequence). The CDR3 loop spans 15 amino acids. The CDR3 bases are TGCAGTGCTAGTCCTGGCGGGGGGGGTCTGGAGACCCAGTACTTC. Its translation: CSASPGGGGLETQYF.

This clonotype turned up a few times. The CDR3 nucleotides are TGTGCCAGCAGGCGGGAGCGAGGGAACTACGAGCAGTACTTC. It specifies CASRRERGNYEQYF. This chain connects TRBV3-1 to TRBJ2-7; 7 positions agree with TRBD2. The germline V gene has CDR1 LGHDT and CDR2 YNNKEL (reference sequence). The CDR3 consists of 14 residues. Trimming took 6 bases from V and 3 from J; bases not matched to a gene: 8.

This chain joins TRBV5-1 and TRBJ2-7; unclear D gene. Germline V gives CDR1 SGHRS, CDR2 YFSETQ. This CDR3 spans 13 amino acids. V dropped 0 bases and J dropped 3 bases, with 7 bases sitting between them. CDR3 loop: CASSLDHYYEQYF. The CDR3 DNA reads TGCGCCAGCAGCTTGGACCATTACTACGAGCAGTACTTC.

This clonotype was recorded at least ten times. The chain has TRBV20-1 and TRBJ2-7; 8 bases line up with TRBD2. CDR1 and CDR2 (germline): DFQATT, SNEGSKA (reference sequence). The V segment lost 3 bases and the J segment 4 bases; nucleotides outside the gene matches: 5. This CDR3 region has 13 residues. In DNA form, the CDR3 reads TGCAGTGCTAGTACTAGCGGAGATTACGAGCAGTACTTC. Its translation: CSASTSGDYEQYF.

V and J are TRBV7-9 and TRBJ2-7; D gene ambiguous. V was pared by 0 bases and J by 8 bases, with 11 bases between. The CDR3 contains 13 residues. Germline CDR1 is SEHNR and CDR2 is FQNEAQ (reference sequence). The CDR3 loop is CASSLARNGKQYF. CDR3 in DNA: TGTGCCAGCAGCTTAGCGCGTAACGGAAAGCAGTACTTC.

V and J are TRBV5-1 and TRBJ2-5; D is possibly TRBD1 (5 bases). Trimming removed 6 bases from V and 4 bases from J, with 19 bases in between. The V gene's germline CDR1 is SGHRS and CDR2 YFSETQ. This CDR3 contains 15 residues. CDR3 in amino acids: CASTLAAGKGETQYF. The CDR3, as DNA: TGCGCCAGCACCTTAGCCGCAGGGAAGGGAGAGACCCAGTACTTC.

The table lists this clonotype with a few counts. V gene TRBV6-1 combines with J gene TRBJ2-1; TRBD2 matches 7 bases. Germline CDR1 reads MNHNS; CDR2 reads SASEGT. V lost 6 bases to trimming and J lost 7 bases; unmatched junction nucleotides: 9. The CDR3 has 14 residues. The CDR3 DNA reads TGTGCCAGCAGATCCCAGGACGGGGGGAATGAGCAGTTCTTC. Its protein product is CASRSQDGGNEQFF.

This CDR3 is CASSLGWTSTDTQYF. DNA for the CDR3: TGCGCCAGCAGCTTGGGGTGGACGAGCACAGATACGCAGTATTTT. The J gene is TRBJ2-3, the V gene TRBV5-1; no clear D. This CDR3 has 15 residues. V was shortened by 0 bases and J by 0 bases, with 8 bases between the two germline ends. CDR1 is SGHRS and CDR2 is YFSETQ in the germline V gene. The entire variable domain, with the rest obtained from reference TRBV5-1 and TRBJ2-3, is as follows: KAGVTQTPRYLIKTRGQQVTLSCSPISGHRSVSWYQQTPGQGLQFLFEYFSETQRNKGNFPGRFSGRQFSNSRSEMNVSTLELGDSALYLCASSLGWTSTDTQYFGPGTRLTVL.

This clonotype was observed a few times. One end of the junction is discordant with germline, which a read error may explain. The CDR3 reads CASSLTPTGTYAQYF. The CDR3 region has the DNA TGTGCCAGCAGCTTAACCCCGACAGGGACCTACGCGCAGTACTTC. V gene TRBV7-2 combines with J gene TRBJ2-7; TRBD1 aligns across 7 bases. The germline gives CDR1 SGHTA, CDR2 FQGNSA. CDR3 size: 15 residues.

The CDR3 coding sequence is TGTGCCAGCAGTTACTCTGGGGCAGACGGCCTTTATCAGCCCCAGCATTTT. It yields the protein CASSYSGADGLYQPQHF. The chain combines TRBV6-5 with TRBJ1-5, with D maybe TRBD1 (5 bases). Germline V gives CDR1 MNHEY, CDR2 SVGAGI. Trimming cost V 0 bases and J 5 bases, with 17 bases left between them. The CDR3 is 17 residues long.

The chain recombines TRBV20-1 with TRBJ2-7, with TRBD1 matching 7 bases. The CDR3 sequence is 14 residues long. V lost 0 bases and J lost 2; bases outside the gene matches: 4. CDR1 is DFQATT, CDR2 SNEGSKA, per germline (reference sequence). CDR3 in amino acids: CSARDPQGAYEQYF. The CDR3 DNA sequence: TGCAGTGCTAGAGATCCGCAGGGGGCCTACGAGCAGTACTTC.

The chain is built from TRBV7-9 and TRBJ2-7, with D perhaps matching TRBD1 (5 bases). Per germline, CDR1 SEHNR and CDR2 FQNEAQ (reference sequence). The CDR3 is 14 amino acids. V shed 3 bases and J shed 2 bases, with 11 bases lying between them. The CDR3 region is CASSFKEGAYEQYF. The CDR3 DNA sequence: TGTGCCAGCAGCTTCAAAGAAGGGGCCTACGAGCAGTACTTC.

The sample holds a few counts of this clonotype. The chain carries TRBV9 and TRBJ2-2; D perhaps matches TRBD2 (6 bases). Between the trimmed V and J ends, which lost 3 bases and 7 bases, there was a span of 13 bases. Germline CDR1 and CDR2: SGDLS and YYNGEE. The CDR3 is 14 residues long. This chain's CDR3 is CASSGTGGIGELFF. The DNA for the CDR3 is TGTGCCAGCAGCGGGACCGGGGGTATCGGGGAGCTGTTTTTT.

This chain joins TRBV5-6 and TRBJ2-7; D call uncertain. V shed 0 bases and J shed 6 bases, with 13 bases lying between them. The CDR3 extends over 14 amino acids. The V gene's germline CDR1 is SGHDT and CDR2 YYEEEE. CDR3 sequence (DNA): TGTGCCAGCAGCTTGGGACTGCCCCCAGGCGAGCAGTACTTC. Protein product: CASSLGLPPGEQYF.

This clonotype has just a few counts. The V gene is TRBV12-3 or TRBV12-4, the J gene TRBJ1-2, with 9 bases aligning to TRBD1. This CDR3 has 16 residues. V dropped 6 bases and J dropped 4; count of bases not matched to a gene: 12. The CDR3 region is CASSPKYRGLIYGYTF. CDR3 sequence (DNA): TGTGCCAGCAGCCCAAAGTACAGGGGGCTAATCTATGGCTACACCTTC.

J is TRBJ2-3 and V is TRBV9; no firm D call. V was pared by 3 bases and J by 4 bases, with 9 bases between. CDR3 size: 13 residues. CDR1 and CDR2 from the germline V gene are SGDLS and YYNGEE. CDR3 nucleotides: TGTGCCAGCAGCGACAGTCGCCCAGATACGCAGTATTTT. It encodes CASSDSRPDTQYF.

The table lists this clonotype with a few counts. The gene calls are TRBV20-1 and TRBJ2-7; D is unresolved. The CDR3 runs to 12 residues. CDR1 is DFQATT, CDR2 SNEGSKA, per germline (reference sequence). V lost 3 bases and J lost 2, with 8 bases in between. The CDR3 here is CSASDTAYEQYF. CDR3 bases: TGCAGTGCTAGTGACACCGCCTACGAGCAGTACTTC.

This clonotype was found once. A junction boundary mismatches the germline segment, possibly from a read error. This rearrangement joins TRBV20-1 to TRBJ2-1; TRBD2 matches 12 bases. From germline, CDR1 is DFQATT and CDR2 SNEGSKA (reference sequence). The CDR3 runs to 16 residues. The CDR3: CCARVTSGRGYNEQFF. Here the CDR3 DNA reads TGCTGTGCTAGAGTGACTAGCGGGAGAGGGTACAATGAGCAGTTCTTC.

J is TRBJ2-5 and V is TRBV10-3; D is perhaps TRBD1 (7 bases). The length of the CDR3 is 15 residues. With 5 bases removed from V and 4 bases from J, the gap between germline ends came to 17 bases. Germline V gives CDR1 ENHRY, CDR2 SYGVKD. CDR3 bases: TGTGCCATCAGTCCAATACAGGGGCGGGGAGAGACCCAGTACTTC. Its translation is CAISPIQGRGETQYF.